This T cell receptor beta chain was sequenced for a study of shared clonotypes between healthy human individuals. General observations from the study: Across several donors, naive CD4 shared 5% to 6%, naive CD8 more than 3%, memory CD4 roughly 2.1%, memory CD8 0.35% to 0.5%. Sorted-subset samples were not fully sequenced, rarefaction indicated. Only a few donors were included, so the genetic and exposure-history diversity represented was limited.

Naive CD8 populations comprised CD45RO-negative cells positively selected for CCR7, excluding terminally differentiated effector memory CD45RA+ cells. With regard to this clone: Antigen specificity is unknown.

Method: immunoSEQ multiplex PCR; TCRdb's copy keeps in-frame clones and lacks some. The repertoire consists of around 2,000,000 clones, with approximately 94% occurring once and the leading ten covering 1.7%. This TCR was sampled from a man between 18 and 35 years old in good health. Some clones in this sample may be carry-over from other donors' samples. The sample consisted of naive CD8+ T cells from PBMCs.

Written as DNA, the CDR3 is TGCGCCAGCAGCTTGGGTTCCGGGCTGGAGGCTTTCTTT. Amino acid sequence: CASSLGSGLEAFF. This sequence joins TRBV5-1 and TRBJ1-1; D gene ambiguous. This CDR3 comprises 13 residues. The germline gives CDR1 SGHRS, CDR2 YFSETQ. The ends were cut back, 0 bases at V and 11 bases at J, with 14 bases in the middle.